This T cell receptor beta chain was sequenced during a study of T cells in Graves' hyperthyroidism and ophthalmopathy. The CDR3 sequence is 14 residues long. The V and J ends lost 4 bases and 4 bases respectively, with 16 bases between them. The germline V gene has CDR1 GTSNPN and CDR2 SVGIG (reference sequence). Many counts were recorded for this clonotype. Amplified regions were TCR beta CDR3 sequences from RNA transcripts. The HTBI primer set served for first-round RT-PCR of the TCR CDR3. Using its own MiXCR run on the multiplex PCR reads, TCRdb lists one record per CDR3 protein. The sample holds under 650,000 distinct CDR3 sequences; about 16% are singletons and the top ten take 3.8%. PBMCs were derived from 10 ml fresh peripheral blood.

The sequencing sample was made of blood. The sequence was obtained from a woman aged 25 to 45 with Graves' hyperthyroidism. The chain couples TRBV30 to TRBJ1-1, with TRBD1 as a possible D gene (5 bases). The CDR3: CAWMSQPGTTEAFF. The CDR3 DNA follows: TGTGCCTGGATGTCACAGCCGGGGACCACTGAAGCTTTCTTT.